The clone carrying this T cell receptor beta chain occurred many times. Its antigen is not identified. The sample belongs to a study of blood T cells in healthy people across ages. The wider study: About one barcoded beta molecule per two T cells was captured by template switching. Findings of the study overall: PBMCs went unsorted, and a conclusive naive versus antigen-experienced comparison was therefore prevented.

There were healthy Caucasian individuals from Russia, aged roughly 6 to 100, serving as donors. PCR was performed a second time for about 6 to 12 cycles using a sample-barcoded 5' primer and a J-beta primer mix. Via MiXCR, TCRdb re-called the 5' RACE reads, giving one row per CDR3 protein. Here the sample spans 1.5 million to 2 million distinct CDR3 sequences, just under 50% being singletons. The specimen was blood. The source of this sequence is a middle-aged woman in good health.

The CDR3 loop is CASSAGGGGTDTQYF. The CDR3 DNA sequence: TGTGCCAGCAGTGCAGGGGGAGGAGGCACAGATACGCAGTATTTT. This chain uses TRBV11-3 with TRBJ2-3; D possibly corresponds to TRBD1 (7 bases). V was cut by 6 bases and J by 1 base, with 14 bases left in between. The CDR3 covers 15 residues. Germline V CDR1 and CDR2: SGHNT, YENEEA.